This T cell receptor beta chain was obtained from a study of cytotoxic CD8 clonotypes in ibrutinib-treated CLL (dated by TCRdb to the early 2020s). Concerning the study at large: The cohort was composed of ten to eleven relapsed/refractory and about 15 treatment-naive patients; IGHV unmutated status was identified in about 17 patients. Response samples were obtained after a median of 12 months of treatment, with a range of about 6 to 36 months. Patients were still on ibrutinib when every remission and progressive disease sample was collected. Longitudinal samples were obtainable from about 30% of the roughly 90 participants in the trial. Responses were partial in some 24 patients and complete in 2; after median approximately 69 months follow-up, 14 stayed in remission and approximately 12 progressed. Cryopreserved peripheral blood mononuclear cells were collected before treatment, at response, and at either disease progression or sustained remission. Samples averaged around 280,000 productive templates and some 91,000 productive rearrangements.

Reading from cysteine to phenylalanine, the CDR3 counts 14 amino acids. CDR3 DNA is the only sequence kept; it has 42 bases, read in frame from the first base. Trimming takes 3 bases from V and 3 bases from J, and the germline ends sit 13 bases apart. The CDR1 and CDR2 encoded by the germline V gene are SGDLS and YYNGEE. The time point label, as the study defines it: roughly 25 months on ibrutinib. Approximately 2 micrograms of genomic DNA were extracted from cryopreserved PBMCs for TCR beta library preparation. Longitudinal blood samples from CLL patients on ibrutinib monotherapy were analyzed using high-throughput TCR beta sequencing. The patients were enrolled in a single-center, open-label phase 2 trial of ibrutinib monotherapy. Notes on this clone: This clone's antigen is unknown. Within one base of it there is no much larger clone, and no base qualities were kept.

A MiSeq instrument was used for deep resolution sequencing, which targeted depths ranging from 1 in 1 million up to 1 in 200,000 T cells, with coverage averaging 10x for each clonotype. TCR beta libraries were generated with the immunoSEQ hsTCRB Kit. Per the source publication's procedure: The data were analyzed with ImmunoSEQ Analyzer and ImmunoSEQ Data Assistant, and V, D and J gene assignments followed IMGT definitions. Clonality, with values ranging from 0 to 1, was calculated as one minus the normalized Shannon entropy of productive rearrangement frequencies. Only overrepresented clonotypes making up at least 0.05% of the repertoire of each patient were included in the public clonotype analysis. Some 12 age-matched healthy donor repertoires from immuneACCESS served as clonality controls. The table comes from immuneACCESS by way of TCRdb, which keeps in-frame sequences with V and J called. Part of the clones is missing from these tables; in studies checked, under half for an unresolved V gene and the rest for unknown reasons. V, J and clone size are those of that table, while D and trimming were read from the DNA. Recorded for this sample are approximately 130,000 clones; approximately 81% of them occurred a single time. Of the sample, 2.5% to 3.5% is held by the ten largest clones.

General findings and caveats noted by the study authors: Public clonotypes were found to be uncommon and were observed to contract or remain stable during treatment; the increase in clonality was shown to reflect expansion of private clonotypes at ibrutinib response. At baseline, clonality was higher than in age-matched healthy donors and showed a strong correlation with circulating CD8+ T-cell counts. Sampling times were not matched between patients in sustained remission and patients whose disease was progressing, and lymph node repertoires were not examined. Clonality increased at ibrutinib response, stayed stable in sustained remission, and fell back toward baseline at progression.

This chain is built from TRBV9 and TRBJ2-7; the D segment is perhaps TRBD1 or TRBD2, each sharing 5 matched bases. Here the sequenced sample was PBMCs, taken after 24 months of ibrutinib treatment. The source of this sequence is a human donor with chronic lymphocytic leukemia. CDR3 sequence: CASSASWDGYEQYF. The sequenced DNA is TGTGCCAGCAGCGCGTCATGGGACGGCTACGAGCAGTACTTC.